The following is a TCR beta chain sequence with its context. The CDR3 covers 14 residues. V was trimmed by 5 bases and J by 5 bases, leaving 16 bases between them. Germline values: CDR1 LNHNV, CDR2 YYDKDF (reference sequence). Sequencing was performed with immunoSEQ multiplex PCR; in TCRdb, only in-frame clones are kept and a portion is missing. The data show some 45,000 clones, about 90% seen once. This specimen belongs to a study of OX40 agonist ivuxolimab in advanced cancers. The origin of this receptor is an adult with an advanced solid tumor such as melanoma, head and neck, liver or kidney cancer. Sequencing was performed on CD4+ or CD8+ T cells sorted from blood, taken in a trial of the OX40 agonist ivuxolimab. The chain is built from TRBV15 and TRBJ2-7, with D perhaps TRBD2 (5 bases). CDR3 amino acids: CATSRPLTADEQYF. The CDR3, as DNA: TGTGCCACCAGCCGCCCACTTACAGCGGACGAGCAGTACTTC. Filled out from reference TRBV15 and TRBJ2-7, the complete variable domain reads DAMVIQNPRYQVTQFGKPVTLSCSQTLNHNVMYWYQQKSSQAPKLLFHYYDKDFNNEADTPDNFQSRRPNTSFCFLDIRSPGLGDTAMYLCATSRPLTADEQYFGPGTRLTVT.